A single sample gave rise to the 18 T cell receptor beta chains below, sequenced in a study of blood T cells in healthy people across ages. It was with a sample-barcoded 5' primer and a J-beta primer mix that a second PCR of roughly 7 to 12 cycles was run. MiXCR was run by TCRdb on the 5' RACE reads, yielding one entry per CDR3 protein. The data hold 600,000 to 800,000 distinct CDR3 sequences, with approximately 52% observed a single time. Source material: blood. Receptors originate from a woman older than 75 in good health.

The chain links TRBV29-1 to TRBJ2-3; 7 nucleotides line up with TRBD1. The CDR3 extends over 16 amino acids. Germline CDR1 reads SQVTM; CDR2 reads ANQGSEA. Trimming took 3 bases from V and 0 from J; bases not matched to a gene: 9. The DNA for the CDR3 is TGCAGCGTTGATGCCGCCGGGACAGCTAGCACAGATACGCAGTATTTT. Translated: CSVDAAGTASTDTQYF.

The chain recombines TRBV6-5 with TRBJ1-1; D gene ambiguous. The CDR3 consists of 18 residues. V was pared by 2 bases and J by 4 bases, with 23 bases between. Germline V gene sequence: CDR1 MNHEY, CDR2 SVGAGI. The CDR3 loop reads CASSYPPAILRLSTEAFF. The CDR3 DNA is TGTGCCAGCAGTTACCCGCCCGCGATTCTTAGGTTGAGCACTGAAGCTTTCTTT.

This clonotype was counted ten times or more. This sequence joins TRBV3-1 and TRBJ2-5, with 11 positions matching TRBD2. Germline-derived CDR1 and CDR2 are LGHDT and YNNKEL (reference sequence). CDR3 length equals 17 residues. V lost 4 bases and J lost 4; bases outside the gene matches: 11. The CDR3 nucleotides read TGTGCCAGCAGCCCTCGGACTAGCGGGCATAGAGGAGAGACCCAGTACTTC. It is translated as CASSPRTSGHRGETQYF.

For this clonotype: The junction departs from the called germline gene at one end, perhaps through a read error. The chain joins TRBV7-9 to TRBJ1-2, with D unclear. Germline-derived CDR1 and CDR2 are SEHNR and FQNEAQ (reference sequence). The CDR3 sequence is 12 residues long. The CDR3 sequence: CASNLGGFGYTF. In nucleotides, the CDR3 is TGTGCCAGCAACTTAGGAGGGTTTGGCTACACCTTC.

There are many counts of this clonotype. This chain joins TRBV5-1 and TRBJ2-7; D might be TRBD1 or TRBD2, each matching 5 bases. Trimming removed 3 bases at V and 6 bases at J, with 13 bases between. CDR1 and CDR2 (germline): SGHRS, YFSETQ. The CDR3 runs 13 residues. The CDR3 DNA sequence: TGCGCCAGCAGCTCGGGACCTTTTGTCGAGCAGTACTTC. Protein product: CASSSGPFVEQYF.

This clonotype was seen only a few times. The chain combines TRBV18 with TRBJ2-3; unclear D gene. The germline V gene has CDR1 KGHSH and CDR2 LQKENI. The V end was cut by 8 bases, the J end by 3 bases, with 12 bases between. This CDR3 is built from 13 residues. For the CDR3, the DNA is TGTGCCAGCAGCCCATCATTGACAGATACGCAGTATTTT. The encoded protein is CASSPSLTDTQYF.

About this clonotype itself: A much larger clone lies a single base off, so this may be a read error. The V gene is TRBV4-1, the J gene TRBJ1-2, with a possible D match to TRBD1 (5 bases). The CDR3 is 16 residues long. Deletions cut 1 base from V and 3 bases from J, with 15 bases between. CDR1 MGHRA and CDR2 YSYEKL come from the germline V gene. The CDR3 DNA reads TGCGCCAGCAGCCAAGCAAGTCAGGGAGCCGACTATGGCTACACCTTC. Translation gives CASSQASQGADYGYTF.

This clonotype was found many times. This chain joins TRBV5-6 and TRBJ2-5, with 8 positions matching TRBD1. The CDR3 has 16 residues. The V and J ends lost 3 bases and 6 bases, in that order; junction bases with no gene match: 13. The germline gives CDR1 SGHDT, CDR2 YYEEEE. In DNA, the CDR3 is TGTGCCAGCAGCTACTTCATCAGGGGGCAATGGAAGACCCAGTACTTC. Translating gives CASSYFIRGQWKTQYF.

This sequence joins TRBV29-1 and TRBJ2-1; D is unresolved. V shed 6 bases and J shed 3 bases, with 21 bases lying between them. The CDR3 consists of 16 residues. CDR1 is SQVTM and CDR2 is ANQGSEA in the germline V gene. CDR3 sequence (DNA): TGCAGCGTGCCCCCGGACCCCAAGCCCTACTACAATGAGCAGTTCTTC. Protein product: CSVPPDPKPYYNEQFF.

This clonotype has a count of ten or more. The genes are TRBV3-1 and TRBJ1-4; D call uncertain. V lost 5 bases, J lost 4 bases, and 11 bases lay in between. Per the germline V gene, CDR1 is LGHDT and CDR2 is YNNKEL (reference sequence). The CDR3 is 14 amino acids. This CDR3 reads CASSDGGYNEKLFF. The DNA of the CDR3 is TGTGCCAGCAGCGACGGTGGGTATAATGAAAAACTGTTTTTT.

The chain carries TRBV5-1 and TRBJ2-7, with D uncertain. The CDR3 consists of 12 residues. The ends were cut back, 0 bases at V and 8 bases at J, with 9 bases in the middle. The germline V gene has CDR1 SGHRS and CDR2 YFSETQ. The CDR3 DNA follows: TGCGCCAGCAGCTTGGTGTCTGCCAAGCAGTACTTC. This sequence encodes CASSLVSAKQYF.

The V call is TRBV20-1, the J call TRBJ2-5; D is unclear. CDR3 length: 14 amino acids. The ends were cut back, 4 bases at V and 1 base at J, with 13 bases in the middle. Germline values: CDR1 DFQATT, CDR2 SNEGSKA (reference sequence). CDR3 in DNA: TGCAGTGCTAAACCCCTTTTGGGCCAAGAGACCCAGTACTTC. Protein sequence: CSAKPLLGQETQYF.

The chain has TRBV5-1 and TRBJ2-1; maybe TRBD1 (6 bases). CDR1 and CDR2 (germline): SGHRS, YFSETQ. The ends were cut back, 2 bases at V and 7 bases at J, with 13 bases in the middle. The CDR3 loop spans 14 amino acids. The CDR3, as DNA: TGCGCCAGCAGCTTTGGGCAGGGGTTGAATGAGCAGTTCTTC. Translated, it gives CASSFGQGLNEQFF.

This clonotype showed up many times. The DNA for the CDR3 is TGCAGTGCTAGCCAGAACACCGGGGAGCTGTTTTTT. This encodes CSASQNTGELFF. The gene calls are TRBV20-1 and TRBJ2-2; the D is unclear. The germline V gene has CDR1 DFQATT and CDR2 SNEGSKA (reference sequence). Trimming took 3 bases from V and 1 from J, leaving 3 bases between them. The CDR3 runs to 12 residues.

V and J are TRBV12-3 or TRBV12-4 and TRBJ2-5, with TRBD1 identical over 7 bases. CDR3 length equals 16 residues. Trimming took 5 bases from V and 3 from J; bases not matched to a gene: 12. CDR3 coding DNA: TGTGCCAGCAGTACCATAAACAGGGGCTTCGAAGAGACCCAGTACTTC. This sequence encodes CASSTINRGFEETQYF.

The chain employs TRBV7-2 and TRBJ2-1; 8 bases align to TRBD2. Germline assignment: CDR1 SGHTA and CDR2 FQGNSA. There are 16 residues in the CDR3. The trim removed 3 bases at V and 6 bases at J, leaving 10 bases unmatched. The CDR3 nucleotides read TGTGCCAGCAGCTTTTTCGTGAGCGGGAGAAGCAATGAGCAGTTCTTC. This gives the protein CASSFFVSGRSNEQFF.

CDR3 DNA sequence: TGCAGTGCTAATAGGGAGACCCAGTACTTC. Its translation: CSANRETQYF. The chain links TRBV20-1 to TRBJ2-5; D ambiguous. Trimming took 4 bases from V and 5 from J, leaving 5 bases between them. In germline, CDR1 is DFQATT, CDR2 SNEGSKA (reference sequence). The CDR3 is 10 residues long.

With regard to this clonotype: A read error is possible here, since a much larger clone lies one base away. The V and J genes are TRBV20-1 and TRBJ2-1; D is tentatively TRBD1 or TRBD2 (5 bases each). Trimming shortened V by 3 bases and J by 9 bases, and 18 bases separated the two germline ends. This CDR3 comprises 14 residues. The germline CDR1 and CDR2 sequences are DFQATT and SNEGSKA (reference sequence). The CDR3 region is CSARTWRGDGEQFF. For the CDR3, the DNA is TGCAGTGCTAGGACCTGGCGAGGGGATGGTGAGCAGTTCTTC.